Detailed here is one TCR beta chain. This CDR3 is built from 14 residues. In germline, CDR1 is MNHEY, CDR2 SMNVEV (reference sequence). With 6 bases clipped from V and 4 bases from J, the junction kept 2 bases outside the gene matches. Survey-level immunoSEQ sequencing profiled the TCR beta repertoire. TCRdb keeps only in-frame clones here, not all; method: immunoSEQ multiplex PCR. The repertoire holds some 70,000 clones, with around 93% as singletons. The clonotype comes from a man between 40 and 49 years old with rheumatoid arthritis. The material sequenced was PBMCs. This chain uses TRBV27 with TRBJ2-7; 14 bases are shared with TRBD2. This chain's CDR3 is CASRGTSGSYEQYF. CDR3 bases: TGTGCCAGCAGGGGGACTAGCGGGAGTTACGAGCAGTACTTC.